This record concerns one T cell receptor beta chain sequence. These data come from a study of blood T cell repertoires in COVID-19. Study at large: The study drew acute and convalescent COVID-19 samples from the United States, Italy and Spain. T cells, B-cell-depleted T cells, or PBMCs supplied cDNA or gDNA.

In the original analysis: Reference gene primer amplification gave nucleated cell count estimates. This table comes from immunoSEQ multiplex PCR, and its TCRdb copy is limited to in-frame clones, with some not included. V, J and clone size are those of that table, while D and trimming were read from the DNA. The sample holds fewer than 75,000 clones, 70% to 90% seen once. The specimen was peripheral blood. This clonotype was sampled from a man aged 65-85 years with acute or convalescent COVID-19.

CDR3 loop: CASSPRPLPTGRYSNQPQHF. The CDR3, as DNA: TGTGCCAGCAGCCCCAGACCTCTACCGACAGGGAGATATAGCAATCAGCCCCAGCATTTT. The J gene is TRBJ1-5, the V gene TRBV3-1 (or the pseudogene TRBV3-2), with 7 bases matching TRBD1. The junction had 18 bases not matched to a gene; V was cut back by 4 bases and J by 0 bases. The CDR3 covers 20 residues. Germline V gene data show CDR1 as LGHDT and CDR2 as YNNKEL (reference sequence).